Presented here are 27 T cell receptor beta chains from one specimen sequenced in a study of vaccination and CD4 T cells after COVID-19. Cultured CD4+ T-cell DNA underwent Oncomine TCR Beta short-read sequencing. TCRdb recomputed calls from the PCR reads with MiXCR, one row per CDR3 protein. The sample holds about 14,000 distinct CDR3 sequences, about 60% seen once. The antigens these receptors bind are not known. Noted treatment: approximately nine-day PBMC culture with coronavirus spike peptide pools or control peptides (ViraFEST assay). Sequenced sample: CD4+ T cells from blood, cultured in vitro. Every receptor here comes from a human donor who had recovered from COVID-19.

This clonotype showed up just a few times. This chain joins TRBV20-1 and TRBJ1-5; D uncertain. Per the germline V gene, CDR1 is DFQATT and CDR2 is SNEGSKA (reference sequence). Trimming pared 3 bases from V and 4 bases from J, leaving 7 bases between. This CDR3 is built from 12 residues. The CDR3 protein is CSARTGNQPQHF. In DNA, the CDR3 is TGCAGTGCTAGGACGGGAAATCAGCCCCAGCATTTT.

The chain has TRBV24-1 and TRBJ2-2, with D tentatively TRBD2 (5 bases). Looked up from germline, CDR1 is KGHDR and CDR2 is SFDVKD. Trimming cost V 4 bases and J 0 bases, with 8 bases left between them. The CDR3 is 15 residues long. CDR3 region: CATSEVTTNTGELFF. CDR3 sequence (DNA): TGTGCCACCAGTGAGGTGACTACGAACACCGGGGAGCTGTTTTTT.

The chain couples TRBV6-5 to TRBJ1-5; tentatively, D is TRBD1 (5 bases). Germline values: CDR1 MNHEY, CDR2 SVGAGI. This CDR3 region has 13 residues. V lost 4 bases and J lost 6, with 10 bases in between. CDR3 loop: CASSSHGTQPQHF. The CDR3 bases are TGTGCCAGCAGTTCGCACGGGACTCAGCCCCAGCATTTT.

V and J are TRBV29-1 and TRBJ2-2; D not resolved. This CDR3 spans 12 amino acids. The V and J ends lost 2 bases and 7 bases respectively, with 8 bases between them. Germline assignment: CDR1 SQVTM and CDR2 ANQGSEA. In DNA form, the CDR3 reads TGCAGCGTTGAAAAGGACCTCGGGGAGCTGTTTTTT. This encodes CSVEKDLGELFF.

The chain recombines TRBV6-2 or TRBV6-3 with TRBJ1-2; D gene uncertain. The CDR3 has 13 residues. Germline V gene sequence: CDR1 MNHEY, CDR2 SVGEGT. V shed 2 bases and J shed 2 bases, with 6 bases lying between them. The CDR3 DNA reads TGTGCCAGCAGTTACGAGAGGAACTATGGCTACACCTTC. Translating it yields CASSYERNYGYTF.

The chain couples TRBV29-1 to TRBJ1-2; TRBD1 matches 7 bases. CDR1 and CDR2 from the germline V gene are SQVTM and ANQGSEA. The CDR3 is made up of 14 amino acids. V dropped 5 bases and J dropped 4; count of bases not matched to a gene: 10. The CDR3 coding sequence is TGCAGCGTTCTGCCCCAGGGGGAGGGCTATGGCTACACCTTC. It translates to CSVLPQGEGYGYTF.

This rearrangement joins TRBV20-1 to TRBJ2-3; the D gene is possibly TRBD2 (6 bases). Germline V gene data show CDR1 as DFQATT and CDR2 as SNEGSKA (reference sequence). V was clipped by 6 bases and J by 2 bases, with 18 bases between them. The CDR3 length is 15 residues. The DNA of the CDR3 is TGCAGTGCCCTTTACTTCGGGAGTAACACAGATACGCAGTATTTT. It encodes CSALYFGSNTDTQYF.

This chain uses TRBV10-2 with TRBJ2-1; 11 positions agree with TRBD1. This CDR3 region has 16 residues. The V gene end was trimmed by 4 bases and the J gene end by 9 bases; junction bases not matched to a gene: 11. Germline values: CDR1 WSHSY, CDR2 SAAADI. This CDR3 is CASSACRTGGRCEQFF. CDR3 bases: TGCGCCAGCAGTGCGTGCCGGACAGGGGGCAGGTGTGAGCAGTTCTTC.

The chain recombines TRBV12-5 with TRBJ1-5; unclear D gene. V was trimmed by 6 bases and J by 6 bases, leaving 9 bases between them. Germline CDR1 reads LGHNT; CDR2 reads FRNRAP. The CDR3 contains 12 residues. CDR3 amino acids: CASGTYSQPQHF. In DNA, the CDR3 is TGTGCTAGTGGCACTTATAGTCAGCCCCAGCATTTT.

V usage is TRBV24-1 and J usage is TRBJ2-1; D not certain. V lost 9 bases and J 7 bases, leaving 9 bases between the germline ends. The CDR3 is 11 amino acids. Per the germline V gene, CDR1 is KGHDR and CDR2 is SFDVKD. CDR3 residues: CATRGPNEQFF. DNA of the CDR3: TGTGCCACCCGAGGACCGAATGAGCAGTTCTTC.

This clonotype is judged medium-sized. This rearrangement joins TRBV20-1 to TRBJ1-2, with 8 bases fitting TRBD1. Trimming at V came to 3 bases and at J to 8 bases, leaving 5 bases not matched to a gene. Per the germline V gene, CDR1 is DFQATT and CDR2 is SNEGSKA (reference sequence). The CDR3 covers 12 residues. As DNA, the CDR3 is TGCAGTGCTAGGGGACAGGTTGAGGGCTACACCTTC. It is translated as CSARGQVEGYTF.

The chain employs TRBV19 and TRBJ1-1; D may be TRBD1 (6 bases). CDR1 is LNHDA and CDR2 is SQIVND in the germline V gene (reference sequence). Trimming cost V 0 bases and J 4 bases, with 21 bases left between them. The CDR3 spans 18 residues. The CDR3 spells CASSIDPLGGPRSTEAFF. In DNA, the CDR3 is TGTGCCAGTAGTATAGACCCCCTGGGGGGCCCGCGAAGCACTGAAGCTTTCTTT.

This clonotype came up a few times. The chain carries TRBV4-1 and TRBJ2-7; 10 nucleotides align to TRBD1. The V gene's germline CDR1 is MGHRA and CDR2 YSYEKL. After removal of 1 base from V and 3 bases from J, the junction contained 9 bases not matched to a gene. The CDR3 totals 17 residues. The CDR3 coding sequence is TGCGCCAGCAGCCAAGCTACCGGGACAGGGGACAACTACGAGCAGTACTTC. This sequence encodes CASSQATGTGDNYEQYF.

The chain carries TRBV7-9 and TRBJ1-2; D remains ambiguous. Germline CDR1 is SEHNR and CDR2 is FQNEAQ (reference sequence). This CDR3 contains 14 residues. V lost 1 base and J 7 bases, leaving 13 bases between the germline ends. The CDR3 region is CASSLGSASTGYTF. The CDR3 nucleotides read TGTGCCAGCAGCTTAGGGTCGGCGTCGACTGGCTACACCTTC.

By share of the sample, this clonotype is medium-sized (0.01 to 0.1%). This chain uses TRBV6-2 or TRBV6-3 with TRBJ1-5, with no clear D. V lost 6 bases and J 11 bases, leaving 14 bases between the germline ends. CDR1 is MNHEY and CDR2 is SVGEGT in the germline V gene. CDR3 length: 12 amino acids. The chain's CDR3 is CASSNVQRAQHF. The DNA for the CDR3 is TGTGCCAGCAGCAACGTCCAAAGGGCCCAGCATTTT.

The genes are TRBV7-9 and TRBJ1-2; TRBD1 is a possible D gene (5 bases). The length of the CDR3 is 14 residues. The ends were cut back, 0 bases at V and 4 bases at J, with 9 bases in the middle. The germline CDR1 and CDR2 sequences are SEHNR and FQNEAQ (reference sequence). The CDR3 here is CASSLAGRTYGYTF. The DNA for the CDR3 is TGTGCCAGCAGCTTAGCGGGACGGACCTATGGCTACACCTTC.

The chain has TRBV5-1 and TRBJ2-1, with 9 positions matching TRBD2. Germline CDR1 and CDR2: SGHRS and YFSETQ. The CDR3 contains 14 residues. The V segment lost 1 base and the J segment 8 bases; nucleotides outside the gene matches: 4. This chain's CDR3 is CASSLIAGDYEQFF. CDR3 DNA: TGCGCCAGCAGCTTGATAGCGGGAGACTATGAGCAGTTCTTC.

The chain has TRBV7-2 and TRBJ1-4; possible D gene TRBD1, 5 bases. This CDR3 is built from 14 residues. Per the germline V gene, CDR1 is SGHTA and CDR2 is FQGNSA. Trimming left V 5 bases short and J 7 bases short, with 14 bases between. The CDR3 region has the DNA TGTGCCAGCAGCAAAGGGGCCTGGGGTGAAAAACTGTTTTTT. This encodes CASSKGAWGEKLFF.

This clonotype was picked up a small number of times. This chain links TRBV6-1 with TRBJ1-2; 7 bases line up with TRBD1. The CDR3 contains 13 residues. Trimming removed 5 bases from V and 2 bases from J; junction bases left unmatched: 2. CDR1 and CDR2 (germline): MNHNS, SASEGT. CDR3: CASSQQGNYGYTF. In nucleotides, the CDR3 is TGTGCCAGCAGTCAACAGGGGAACTATGGCTACACCTTC.

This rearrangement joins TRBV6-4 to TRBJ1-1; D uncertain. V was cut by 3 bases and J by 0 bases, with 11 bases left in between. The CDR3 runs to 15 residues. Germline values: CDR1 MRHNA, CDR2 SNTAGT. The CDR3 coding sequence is TGTGCCAGCAGTGAACTGCTGCTAATGAACACTGAAGCTTTCTTT. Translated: CASSELLLMNTEAFF.

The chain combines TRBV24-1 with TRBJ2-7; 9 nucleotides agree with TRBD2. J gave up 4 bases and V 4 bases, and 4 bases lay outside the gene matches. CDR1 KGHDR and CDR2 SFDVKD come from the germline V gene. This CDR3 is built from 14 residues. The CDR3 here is CATSDGGGAYEQYF. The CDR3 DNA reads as TGTGCCACCAGTGACGGCGGGGGGGCTTACGAGCAGTACTTC.

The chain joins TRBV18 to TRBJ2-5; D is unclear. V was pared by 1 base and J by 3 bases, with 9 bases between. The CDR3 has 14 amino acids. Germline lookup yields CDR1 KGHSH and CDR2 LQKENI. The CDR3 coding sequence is TGTGCCAGCTCACCACTCTTATCTGAAGAGACCCAGTACTTC. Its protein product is CASSPLLSEETQYF.

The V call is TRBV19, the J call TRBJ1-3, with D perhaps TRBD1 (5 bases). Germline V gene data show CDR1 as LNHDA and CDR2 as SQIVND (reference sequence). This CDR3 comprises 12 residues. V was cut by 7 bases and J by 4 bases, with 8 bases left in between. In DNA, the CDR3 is TGTGCCAGTAATGACAGAGGAAACACCATATATTTT. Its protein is CASNDRGNTIYF.

The CDR3 is CASSRDRGTEAFF. The CDR3 bases are TGTGCCAGCAGTCGGGACAGGGGTACTGAAGCTTTCTTT. This chain links TRBV27 with TRBJ1-1; 10 bases map to TRBD1. CDR3 size: 13 residues. The ends lost 5 bases at V and 5 bases at J; junction bases unmatched: 2. Germline assignment: CDR1 MNHEY and CDR2 SMNVEV (reference sequence).

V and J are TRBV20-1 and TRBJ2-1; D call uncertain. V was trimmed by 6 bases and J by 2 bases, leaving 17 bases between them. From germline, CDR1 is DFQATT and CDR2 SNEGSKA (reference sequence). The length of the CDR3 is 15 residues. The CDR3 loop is CSAVEGRDPYNEQFF. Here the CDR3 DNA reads TGCAGTGCCGTAGAAGGGCGTGATCCCTACAATGAGCAGTTCTTC.

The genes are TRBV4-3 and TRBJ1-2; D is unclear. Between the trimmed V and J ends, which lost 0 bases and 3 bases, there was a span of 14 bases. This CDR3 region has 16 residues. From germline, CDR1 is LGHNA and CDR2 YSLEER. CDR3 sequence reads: CASSQEWWGAYYGYTF. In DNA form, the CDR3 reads TGCGCCAGCAGCCAAGAGTGGTGGGGAGCCTACTATGGCTACACCTTC.

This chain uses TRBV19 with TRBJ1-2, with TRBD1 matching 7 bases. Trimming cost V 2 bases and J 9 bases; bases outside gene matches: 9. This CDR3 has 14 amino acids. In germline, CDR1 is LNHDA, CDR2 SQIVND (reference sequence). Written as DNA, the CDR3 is TGTGCCAGTAGTATAACCCGACAGGGTAGTCGCTACACCTTC. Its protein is CASSITRQGSRYTF.